These T cell receptor beta chains were read from a single sample in a study of blood T cell repertoires in COVID-19. Repertoires were generated with immunoSEQ multiplex PCR, while TCRdb's copy carries only in-frame clones and drops some. The sample has about 410,000 clones, about nine tenths seen once. Sequenced material: peripheral blood. The receptor set was obtained from a woman aged 35 to 49 with COVID-19, enrolled during active disease. CDR3s include the opening cysteine and the closing phenylalanine or tryptophan. Each record gives: J gene, clone size, D gene, V gene, CDR3 length, CDR3 protein, CDR3 DNA. The D gene is left open where the match is weak. The size entry is marked missing in some rows and otherwise reads once, few, many or a size class.

TRBJ2-7,.,TRBD1,TRBV29-1,13,CSARRDRGYEQYF,TGCAGCGCCCGAAGGGACAGGGGCTACGAGCAGTACTTC
TRBJ1-6,once,TRBD1,TRBV24-1,13,CASSGGRDSPLHF,TGTGCCTCCTCAGGGGGCCGGGATTCACCCCTCCACTTT
TRBJ2-2,.,.,TRBV19,13,CASSRLEPGELFF,TGTGCCAGTAGTAGACTAGAACCCGGGGAGCTGTTTTTT
TRBJ1-2,.,TRBD1,TRBV6-6,16,CASSYQITGGLYGYTF,TGTGCCAGCAGTTACCAGATCACAGGGGGACTCTATGGCTACACCTTC
TRBJ2-6,.,.,TRBV2,14,CASQTGSGANVLTF,TGTGCCAGTCAGACAGGTTCTGGGGCCAACGTCCTGACTTTC
TRBJ1-6,.,.,TRBV25-1,14,CASSGTGSNSPLHF,TGTGCCAGCAGTGGAACAGGGAGCAATTCACCCCTCCACTTT
TRBJ2-7,.,.,TRBV9,15,CASSWTIGPTYEQYF,TGTGCCAGCAGCTGGACTATCGGACCGACCTACGAGCAGTACTTC
TRBJ1-2,once,.,TRBV13,13,CASTQQGRGGYTF,TGTGCCAGCACCCAACAGGGACGTGGAGGCTACACCTTC
TRBJ1-1,.,.,TRBV7-9,15,CASSLAWGRDTEAFF,TGTGCCAGCAGCTTAGCGTGGGGGCGGGACACTGAAGCTTTCTTT
TRBJ1-3,.,TRBD1,TRBV7-9,17,CASSLAGTGSSGNTIYF,TGTGCCAGCAGCTTAGCCGGGACAGGATCTTCTGGAAACACCATATATTTT
TRBJ2-1,.,.,TRBV30,11,CAWSVGAKQFF,TGTGCCTGGAGTGTAGGGGCCAAGCAGTTCTTC
TRBJ2-7,.,.,TRBV5-1,14,CASSSDTSPYEQYF,TGCGCCAGCAGCTCCGACACGAGCCCCTACGAGCAGTACTTC
TRBJ1-4,.,.,TRBV28,15,CASSSGTSSGEKLFF,TGTGCCAGCAGTTCTGGGACTTCCTCGGGAGAAAAACTGTTTTTT
TRBJ1-4,.,TRBD1,TRBV9,15,CASSVGDRGAEKLFF,TGTGCCAGCAGCGTAGGAGACAGGGGAGCTGAAAAACTGTTTTTT
TRBJ1-2,.,TRBD1,TRBV7-9,13,CASSPNRGDGYTF,TGTGCCAGCAGCCCGAACAGGGGAGATGGCTACACCTTC
TRBJ1-2,.,.,TRBV29-1,13,CSAGLGDTDGYTF,TGCAGCGCAGGCCTGGGGGACACTGATGGCTACACCTTC
TRBJ2-2,.,TRBD1,TRBV28,18,CASSLGTIDRGDTGELFF,TGTGCCAGCAGCCTGGGGACGATAGACAGGGGGGACACCGGGGAGCTGTTTTTT
TRBJ1-3,.,TRBD1,TRBV5-4,14,CASSSGTGRNTIYF,TGTGCCAGCAGCTCAGGGACAGGGAGAAACACCATATATTTT
TRBJ2-3,.,.,TRBV19,17,CASKQTTLPDYTDTQYF,TGTGCCAGTAAACAAACGACGCTACCTGACTACACAGATACGCAGTATTTT
TRBJ2-7,once,TRBD2,TRBV6-5,13,CASKLAGVNEQYF,TGTGCCAGCAAACTAGCGGGAGTAAACGAGCAGTACTTC
TRBJ1-5,few,.,TRBV30,14,CAWAHREGNQPQHF,TGTGCCTGGGCCCACAGGGAGGGGAATCAGCCCCAGCATTTT
TRBJ2-7,.,TRBD2,TRBV15,15,CATSRDHPGGDEQYF,TGTGCCACCAGCAGAGATCATCCGGGGGGAGATGAGCAGTACTTC
TRBJ2-2,.,.,TRBV15,19,CATSSPPVGGGPNTGELFF,TGTGCCACCAGCAGCCCCCCGGTTGGGGGGGGCCCGAACACCGGGGAGCTGTTTTTT
TRBJ1-1,.,.,TRBV15,14,CATSSSGLNTEAFF,TGTGCCACCAGCTCCAGCGGGTTGAACACTGAAGCTTTCTTT
TRBJ2-7,.,.,TRBV6-5,15,CASSLGAVYSYEQYF,TGTGCCAGCAGTTTAGGGGCAGTTTATTCCTACGAGCAGTACTTC
TRBJ2-1,once,.,TRBV6-6,12,CASSYGAPEQFF,TGTGCCAGCAGTTACGGAGCACCCGAGCAGTTCTTC
TRBJ1-6,.,.,TRBV3-1/TRBV3-2,15,CASSQGAGGDSPLHF,TGTGCCAGCAGCCAAGGGGCAGGAGGAGATTCACCCCTCCACTTT
TRBJ1-1,.,.,TRBV27,13,CASSLLGGTEAFF,TGTGCCAGCAGTTTATTAGGGGGCACTGAAGCTTTCTTT
TRBJ1-2,.,TRBD1,TRBV27,14,CASATRQGAVGYTF,TGTGCCAGCGCGACCCGACAGGGGGCAGTAGGCTACACCTTC